Below are 4 T cell receptor beta chains sequenced from a single sample in a study of T cell repertoires in cytomegalovirus infection. TCRdb reprocessed the reads via MiXCR and lists one record per CDR3 protein. This table has around 450,000 distinct CDR3 sequences, approximately 32% appearing once. The specimen sequenced was PBMCs. The receptors shown here come from a human donor in good health (CMV status not recorded). Some clones in this sample may be carry-over from other donors' samples.

This clonotype has only a few counts. V is TRBV28 and J is TRBJ1-5; D remains unclear. Trimming removed 6 bases from V and 3 bases from J, with 9 bases in between. This CDR3 is built from 13 residues. Germline lookup yields CDR1 MDHEN and CDR2 SYDVKM. CDR3 in amino acids: CASRWAYNQPQHF. As DNA, the CDR3 is TGTGCCAGCAGATGGGCCTACAATCAGCCCCAGCATTTT.

V and J are TRBV7-6 and TRBJ1-1, with D unclear. In germline, CDR1 is SGHVS, CDR2 FNYEAQ. V was cut by 1 base and J by 0 bases, with 12 bases left in between. CDR3 size: 16 residues. The CDR3 spells CASSLGIGNMNTEAFF. The CDR3 coding sequence is TGTGCCAGCAGCTTAGGTATAGGTAATATGAACACTGAAGCTTTCTTT.

The J gene is TRBJ1-4, the V gene TRBV15; 7 nucleotides match TRBD1. CDR1 and CDR2 from the germline V gene are LNHNV and YYDKDF (reference sequence). The trim removed 2 bases at V and 5 bases at J, leaving 5 bases unmatched. This CDR3 is 15 amino acids long. The CDR3 is CATSRRGTVNEKLFF. In DNA, the CDR3 is TGTGCCACCAGCAGACGCGGGACAGTAAATGAAAAACTGTTTTTT. The variable domain in full, completed from reference TRBV15 and TRBJ1-4, reads DAMVIQNPRYQVTQFGKPVTLSCSQTLNHNVMYWYQQKSSQAPKLLFHYYDKDFNNEADTPDNFQSRRPNTSFCFLDIRSPGLGDTAMYLCATSRRGTVNEKLFFGSGTQLSVL.

This clonotype was seen only a few times. In nucleotides, the CDR3 is TGTGCCAGCAGTGAAAGCCTCCGAAGAGGGGGGGCTTTCGGCGAGCAGTACTTC. It specifies CASSESLRRGGAFGEQYF. This chain uses TRBV6-1 with TRBJ2-7; the D gene is possibly TRBD2 (7 bases). The CDR3 loop spans 18 amino acids. Trimming took 2 bases from V and 6 from J, leaving 26 bases between them. CDR1 MNHNS and CDR2 SASEGT come from the germline V gene.